The 20 T cell receptor beta chains reported below all come from one sample, sequenced in a study of CD8 T cells in Susac syndrome. A quantity of about 0.5 to 1 ug RNA underwent reverse transcription using random hexamers. Each CDR3 protein gets one entry after TCRdb re-called the immunoSEQ multiplex PCR reads with MiXCR. The sample lists 170,000 or so distinct CDR3 sequences; about 96% were seen once. The source material was CD4+ T cells from PBMCs. These receptor sequences come from a human donor with Susac syndrome.

This clonotype occurred once. The chain joins TRBV7-2 to TRBJ2-3; D is perhaps TRBD2 (5 bases). CDR1 SGHTA and CDR2 FQGNSA come from the germline V gene. The CDR3 sequence is 15 residues long. The V end lost 0 bases, the J end lost 3 bases, and 10 bases lay between the germline ends. CDR3 amino acids: CASSLAGVMTDTQYF. CDR3 DNA: TGTGCCAGCAGCTTAGCGGGAGTGATGACAGATACGCAGTATTTT.

V usage is TRBV29-1 and J usage is TRBJ2-3, with D possibly being TRBD2 (5 bases). Germline assignment: CDR1 SQVTM and CDR2 ANQGSEA. The CDR3 contains 13 residues. The ends were cut back, 6 bases at V and 2 bases at J, with 12 bases in the middle. CDR3 bases: TGCAGCGTCCCGCCCGGGGACACAGATACGCAGTATTTT. Protein: CSVPPGDTDTQYF.

The chain has TRBV2 and TRBJ2-5, with D hard to call. CDR3 length: 12 residues. V shed 4 bases and J shed 4 bases, with 7 bases lying between them. Germline V gene sequence: CDR1 SNHLY, CDR2 FYNNEI. The CDR3 is CASSGSSETQYF. CDR3 DNA: TGTGCCAGCAGTGGGTCCTCAGAGACCCAGTACTTC.

The rearrangement links TRBV29-1 to TRBJ2-5; no clear D. The CDR3 has 9 amino acids. The ends were cut back, 0 bases at V and 7 bases at J, with 0 bases in the middle. CDR1 SQVTM and CDR2 ANQGSEA come from the germline V gene. The CDR3, as DNA: TGCAGCGTTGAAGAGACCCAGTACTTC. This encodes CSVEETQYF.

The chain has TRBV20-1 and TRBJ2-1; D possibly uses TRBD1 or TRBD2 (5 bases each). The CDR3 loop spans 14 amino acids. The germline CDR1 and CDR2 sequences are DFQATT and SNEGSKA (reference sequence). The V end lost 5 bases, the J end lost 0 bases, and 11 bases lay between the germline ends. CDR3 in DNA: TGCAGTGCTCCCGGGACGCTCTCCTACAATGAGCAGTTCTTC. Translating gives CSAPGTLSYNEQFF.

This rearrangement joins TRBV20-1 to TRBJ2-1, with D tentatively TRBD1 (6 bases). Trimming took 0 bases from V and 6 from J, leaving 15 bases between them. The CDR3 consists of 15 residues. Germline V gives CDR1 DFQATT, CDR2 SNEGSKA (reference sequence). CDR3 region: CSARDPTPGVNEQFF. The CDR3 DNA follows: TGCAGTGCTAGAGATCCGACCCCAGGGGTCAATGAGCAGTTCTTC.

This chain links TRBV24-1 with TRBJ2-6; no clear D. The germline CDR1 and CDR2 sequences are KGHDR and SFDVKD. Trimming took 3 bases from V and 2 from J, leaving 7 bases between them. This CDR3 has 15 amino acids. In nucleotides, the CDR3 is TGTGCCACCAGTGATGTCCGGGCTGGGGCCAACGTCCTGACTTTC. Encoded protein: CATSDVRAGANVLTF.

This chain uses TRBV18 with TRBJ2-5, with D tentatively TRBD1 (6 bases). Germline values: CDR1 KGHSH, CDR2 LQKENI. Trimming left V 1 base short and J 5 bases short, with 14 bases between. The CDR3 runs 15 residues. CDR3 in DNA: TGTGCCAGCTCACCACGCGCTTCAGGGGTGGAGACCCAGTACTTC. As protein: CASSPRASGVETQYF.

This chain uses TRBV20-1 with TRBJ2-2; a possible D gene is TRBD1 (6 bases). V was clipped by 6 bases and J by 4 bases, with 15 bases between them. CDR3 length: 14 amino acids. Germline V gene sequence: CDR1 DFQATT, CDR2 SNEGSKA (reference sequence). CDR3 residues: CSAPTQGSTGELFF. The CDR3 DNA reads as TGCAGTGCCCCCACGCAGGGGTCCACCGGGGAGCTGTTTTTT.

V usage is TRBV5-6 and J usage is TRBJ2-1; 10 positions agree with TRBD2. After removal of 1 base from V and 5 bases from J, the junction contained 3 bases not matched to a gene. There are 15 residues in the CDR3. CDR1 and CDR2 from the germline V gene are SGHDT and YYEEEE. CDR3 sequence (DNA): TGTGCCAGCAGCTTGTGGGGGACTAGCGACAATGAGCAGTTCTTC. It specifies CASSLWGTSDNEQFF.

The chain joins TRBV29-1 to TRBJ1-1; possible D gene TRBD1, 6 bases. CDR1 and CDR2 (germline): SQVTM, ANQGSEA. V was pared by 7 bases and J by 4 bases, with 10 bases between. The CDR3 runs 11 residues. CDR3 nucleotide sequence: TGCAGCGGTCGACAGGCCACTGAAGCTTTCTTT. Translating it yields CSGRQATEAFF.

The chain is built from TRBV12-3 or TRBV12-4 and TRBJ1-2; perhaps TRBD1 as D (6 bases). The ends were cut back, 3 bases at V and 2 bases at J, with 10 bases in the middle. The CDR3 is 14 residues long. The DNA of the CDR3 is TGTGCCAGCAGTTTGGCAGGGACAAACTATGGCTACACCTTC. Its protein product is CASSLAGTNYGYTF.

This clonotype has a single count. The CDR3 nucleotides read TGTGCCAGCAGTAAATCTGGGGCCAACGTCCTGACTTTC. Translating gives CASSKSGANVLTF. V usage is TRBV28 and J usage is TRBJ2-6; no clear D. Looked up from germline, CDR1 is MDHEN and CDR2 is SYDVKM. The CDR3 is 13 residues long. Trimming removed 5 bases from V and 1 base from J, with 3 bases in between.

This clonotype has only one observation. J is TRBJ1-4 and V is TRBV5-6; no firm D call. Trimming left V 4 bases short and J 0 bases short, with 10 bases between. The CDR3 has 15 amino acids. Germline values: CDR1 SGHDT, CDR2 YYEEEE. This chain's CDR3 is CASSPSIATNEKLFF. CDR3 bases: TGTGCCAGCAGCCCTTCGATTGCAACTAATGAAAAACTGTTTTTT.

This chain connects TRBV7-9 to TRBJ2-1, with TRBD2 matching 15 bases. CDR3 length equals 17 residues. Germline CDR1 reads SEHNR; CDR2 reads FQNEAQ (reference sequence). The ends lost 2 bases at V and 6 bases at J; junction bases unmatched: 5. In nucleotides, the CDR3 is TGTGCCAGCAGCTTAAGTATGGGACTAGCGGGAGGCAATGAGCAGTTCTTC. It is translated as CASSLSMGLAGGNEQFF.

V usage is TRBV3-1 and J usage is TRBJ2-6; the D gene is possibly TRBD1 (6 bases). The V gene lost 2 bases and the J gene lost 1 base, with 12 bases spanning the gap. Germline V gives CDR1 LGHDT, CDR2 YNNKEL (reference sequence). CDR3 size: 17 residues. CDR3 loop: CASSQTGQKSGANVLTF. The DNA of the CDR3 is TGTGCCAGCAGCCAAACAGGACAGAAATCTGGGGCCAACGTCCTGACTTTC.

This chain uses TRBV14 with TRBJ1-5; D is ambiguous. V lost 4 bases and J lost 3, with 7 bases in between. Looked up from germline, CDR1 is SGHDN and CDR2 is FVKESK. CDR3 length: 13 residues. In nucleotides, the CDR3 is TGTGCCAGCAGCCCGGACCACAATCAGCCCCAGCATTTT. This sequence encodes CASSPDHNQPQHF.

This chain links TRBV28 with TRBJ2-7, with 7 bases aligning to TRBD2. Germline V lookup: CDR1 MDHEN, CDR2 SYDVKM. The CDR3 is made up of 14 amino acids. V lost 7 bases and J lost 4; bases outside the gene matches: 10. CDR3 sequence (DNA): TGTGCCAGCAAATCGAGTTGGGGGGGATACGAGCAGTACTTC. Translated, it gives CASKSSWGGYEQYF.

Details on this clonotype: At one of its ends the junction is not consistent with the germline gene, which may arise from a read error. The chain is built from TRBV7-7 and TRBJ2-5; tentative D call: TRBD2 (7 bases). CDR1 is SSHAT and CDR2 is FNYEAQ in the germline V gene (reference sequence). The CDR3 is 14 residues long. The CDR3 reads CASSPGGLVKTQYF. The CDR3 coding sequence is TGTGCTAGCAGCCCGGGGGGCCTTGTGAAGACCCAGTACTTC.

The V gene is TRBV15, the J gene TRBJ1-5, with D possibly matching TRBD1 (5 bases). The germline gives CDR1 LNHNV, CDR2 YYDKDF (reference sequence). The length of the CDR3 is 15 residues. Trimming took 1 base from V and 8 from J, leaving 15 bases between them. CDR3 sequence: CATSRGETGIKPQHF. The CDR3 bases are TGTGCCACCAGCAGAGGTGAAACAGGAATAAAGCCCCAGCATTTT. The variable domain in full, with the rest retrieved from reference TRBV15 and TRBJ1-5, is DAMVIQNPRYQVTQFGKPVTLSCSQTLNHNVMYWYQQKSSQAPKLLFHYYDKDFNNEADTPDNFQSRRPNTSFCFLDIRSPGLGDTAMYLCATSRGETGIKPQHFGDGTRLSIL.